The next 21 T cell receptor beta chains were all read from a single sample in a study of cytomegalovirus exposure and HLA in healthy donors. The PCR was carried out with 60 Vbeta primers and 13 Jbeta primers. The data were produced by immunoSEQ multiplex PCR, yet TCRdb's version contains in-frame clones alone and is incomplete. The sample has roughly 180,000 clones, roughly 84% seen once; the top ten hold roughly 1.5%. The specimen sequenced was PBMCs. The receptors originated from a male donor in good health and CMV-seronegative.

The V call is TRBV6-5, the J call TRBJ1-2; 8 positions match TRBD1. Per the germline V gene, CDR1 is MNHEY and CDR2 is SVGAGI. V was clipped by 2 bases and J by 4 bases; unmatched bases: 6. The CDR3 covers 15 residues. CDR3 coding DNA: TGTGCCAGCAGTTACGATGGACAGGGTAGCTATGGCTACACCTTC. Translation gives CASSYDGQGSYGYTF.

The CDR3, as DNA: TGTGCCAGCAGTTTAGTCAGGGGCACCGGGGAGCTGTTTTTT. It specifies CASSLVRGTGELFF. The J gene is TRBJ2-2, the V gene TRBV6-5; D perhaps matches TRBD1 (6 bases). The CDR3 runs to 14 residues. Germline CDR1 is MNHEY and CDR2 is SVGAGI. The ends were cut back, 4 bases at V and 4 bases at J, with 10 bases in the middle.

This CDR3 reads CASGPGLVVYNEQFF. DNA for the CDR3: TGTGCTAGTGGACCAGGACTAGTTGTCTACAATGAGCAGTTCTTC. The rearrangement uses TRBV12-5 and TRBJ2-1, with TRBD2 matching 7 bases. The CDR3 is 15 residues long. Looked up from germline, CDR1 is LGHNT and CDR2 is FRNRAP. The V gene end was trimmed by 6 bases and the J gene end by 3 bases; junction bases not matched to a gene: 8.

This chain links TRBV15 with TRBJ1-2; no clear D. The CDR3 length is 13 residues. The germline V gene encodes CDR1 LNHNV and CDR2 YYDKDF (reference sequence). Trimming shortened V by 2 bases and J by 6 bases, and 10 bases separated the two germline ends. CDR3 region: CATSRSQQHGYTF. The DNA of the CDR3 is TGTGCCACCAGCAGATCCCAACAACATGGCTACACCTTC.

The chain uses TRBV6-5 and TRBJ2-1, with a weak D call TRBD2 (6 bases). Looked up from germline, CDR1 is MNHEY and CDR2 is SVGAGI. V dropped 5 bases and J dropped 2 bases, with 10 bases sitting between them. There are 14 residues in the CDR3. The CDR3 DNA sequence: TGTGCCAGCAGTCTGGGGACTCCCTACAATGAGCAGTTCTTC. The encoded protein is CASSLGTPYNEQFF.

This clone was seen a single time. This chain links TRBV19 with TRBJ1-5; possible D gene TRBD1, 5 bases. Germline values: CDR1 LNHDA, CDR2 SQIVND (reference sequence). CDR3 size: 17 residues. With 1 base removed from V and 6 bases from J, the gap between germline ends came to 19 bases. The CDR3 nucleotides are TGTGCCAGTAGTATAGGATACCCCCCCAGGGAGGCTCAGCCCCAGCATTTT. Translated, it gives CASSIGYPPREAQPQHF.

Here the CDR3 DNA reads TGTGCCAGTAGGACGCCGGGGGTTCCCTATAATTCACCCCTCCACTTT. This encodes CASRTPGVPYNSPLHF. The V call is TRBV19, the J call TRBJ1-6, with D perhaps matching TRBD1 (5 bases). Germline values: CDR1 LNHDA, CDR2 SQIVND (reference sequence). V was trimmed by 6 bases and J by 2 bases, leaving 14 bases between them. The CDR3 consists of 16 residues. The full variable domain, its missing parts supplied by reference TRBV19 and TRBJ1-6, is DGGITQSPKYLFRKEGQNVTLSCEQNLNHDAMYWYRQDPGQGLRLIYYSQIVNDFQKGDIAEGYSVSREKKESFPLTVTSAQKNPTAFYLCASRTPGVPYNSPLHFGNGTRLTVT.

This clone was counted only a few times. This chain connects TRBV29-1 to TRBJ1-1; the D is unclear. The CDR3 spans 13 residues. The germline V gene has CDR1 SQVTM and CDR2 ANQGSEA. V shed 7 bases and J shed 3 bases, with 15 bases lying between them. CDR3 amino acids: CSAQKSPDTEAFF. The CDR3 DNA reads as TGCAGCGCACAGAAATCTCCGGACACTGAAGCTTTCTTT.

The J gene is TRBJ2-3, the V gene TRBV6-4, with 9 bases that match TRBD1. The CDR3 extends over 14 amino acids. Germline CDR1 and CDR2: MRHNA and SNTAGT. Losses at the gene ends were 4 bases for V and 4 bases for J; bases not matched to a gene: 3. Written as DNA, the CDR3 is TGTGCCAGCAGTGGGGACAGGGACTCAGATACGCAGTATTTT. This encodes CASSGDRDSDTQYF.

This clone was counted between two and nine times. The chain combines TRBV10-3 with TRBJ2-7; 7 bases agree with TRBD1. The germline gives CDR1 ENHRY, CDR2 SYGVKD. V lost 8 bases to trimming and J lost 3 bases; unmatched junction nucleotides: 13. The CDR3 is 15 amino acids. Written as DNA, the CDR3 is TGTGCCATCTCCCCCGAAAGACAGGGAGTCTACGAGCAGTACTTC. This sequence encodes CAISPERQGVYEQYF.

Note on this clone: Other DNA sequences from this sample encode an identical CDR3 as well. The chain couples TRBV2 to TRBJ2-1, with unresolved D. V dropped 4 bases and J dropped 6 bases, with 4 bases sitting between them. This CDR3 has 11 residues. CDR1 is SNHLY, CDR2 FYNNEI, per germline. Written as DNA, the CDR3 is TGTGCCAGCAGTGGACTCAATGAGCAGTTCTTC. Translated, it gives CASSGLNEQFF.

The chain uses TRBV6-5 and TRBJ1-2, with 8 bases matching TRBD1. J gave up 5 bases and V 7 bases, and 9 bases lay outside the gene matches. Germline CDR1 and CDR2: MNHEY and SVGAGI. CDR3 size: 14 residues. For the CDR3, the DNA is TGTGCCAGCAACCGCGGACAGGGAAGTTATGGCTACACCTTC. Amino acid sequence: CASNRGQGSYGYTF.

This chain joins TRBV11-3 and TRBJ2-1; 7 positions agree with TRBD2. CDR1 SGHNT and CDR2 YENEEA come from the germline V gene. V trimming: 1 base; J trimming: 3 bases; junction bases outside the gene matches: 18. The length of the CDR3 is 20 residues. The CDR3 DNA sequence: TGTGCCAGCAGCTTAGGACCTACTCATTTCTCTAGCGGAGACTACAATGAGCAGTTCTTC. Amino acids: CASSLGPTHFSSGDYNEQFF.

The CDR3, as DNA: TGTGCCAGCAGTGAATCCCGGGACAGGGGGTCCCTCCACTTT. Amino acid sequence: CASSESRDRGSLHF. The J gene is TRBJ1-6, the V gene TRBV2, with 11 bases matching TRBD1. The trim removed 2 bases at V and 14 bases at J, leaving 5 bases unmatched. Germline V lookup: CDR1 SNHLY, CDR2 FYNNEI. CDR3 length: 14 amino acids.

The CDR3 DNA follows: TGTGCCAGCAGTTACTCTTCCGGCAATCAGCCCCAGCATTTT. Its translation: CASSYSSGNQPQHF. This chain links TRBV6-5 with TRBJ1-5; D is undetermined. V gave up 0 bases and J gave up 2 bases, with 5 bases separating them. Per the germline V gene, CDR1 is MNHEY and CDR2 is SVGAGI. There are 14 residues in the CDR3.

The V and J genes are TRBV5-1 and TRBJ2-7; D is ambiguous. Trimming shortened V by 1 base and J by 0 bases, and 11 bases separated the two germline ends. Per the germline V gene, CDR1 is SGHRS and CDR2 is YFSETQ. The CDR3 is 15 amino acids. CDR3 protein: CASSLTTRNSYEQYF. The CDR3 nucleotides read TGCGCCAGCAGCTTGACGACAAGAAACTCCTACGAGCAGTACTTC.

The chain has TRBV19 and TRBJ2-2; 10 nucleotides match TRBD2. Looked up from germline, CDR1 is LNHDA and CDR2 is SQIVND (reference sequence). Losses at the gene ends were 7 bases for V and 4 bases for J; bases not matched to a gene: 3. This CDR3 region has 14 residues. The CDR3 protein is CASKAGGPTGELFF. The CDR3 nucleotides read TGTGCCAGTAAAGCGGGGGGGCCCACCGGGGAGCTGTTTTTT.

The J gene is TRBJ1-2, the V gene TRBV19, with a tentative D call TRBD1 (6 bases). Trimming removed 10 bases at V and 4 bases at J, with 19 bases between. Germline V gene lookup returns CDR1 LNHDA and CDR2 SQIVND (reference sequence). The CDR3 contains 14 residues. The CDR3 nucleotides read TGTGCCACCAGGGGAAGAGACAGGCTCTATGGCTACACCTTC. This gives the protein CATRGRDRLYGYTF.

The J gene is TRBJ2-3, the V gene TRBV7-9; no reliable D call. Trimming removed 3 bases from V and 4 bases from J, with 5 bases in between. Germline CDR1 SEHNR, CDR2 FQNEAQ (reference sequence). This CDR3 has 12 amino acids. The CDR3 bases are TGTGCCAGCAGCTTGGTAGCAGATACGCAGTATTTT. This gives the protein CASSLVADTQYF.

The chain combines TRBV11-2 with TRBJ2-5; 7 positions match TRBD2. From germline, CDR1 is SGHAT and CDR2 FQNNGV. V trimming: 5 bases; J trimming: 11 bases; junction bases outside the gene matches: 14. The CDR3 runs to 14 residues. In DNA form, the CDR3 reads TGTGCCAGCAGCCCCGCGGGGGTTAGCTTATCACAGTACTTC. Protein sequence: CASSPAGVSLSQYF.

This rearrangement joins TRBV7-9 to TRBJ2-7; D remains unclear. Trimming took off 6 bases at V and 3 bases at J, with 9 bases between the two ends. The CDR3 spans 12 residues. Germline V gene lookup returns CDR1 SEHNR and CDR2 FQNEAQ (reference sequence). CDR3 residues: CASRAEDYEQYF. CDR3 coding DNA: TGTGCCAGCAGAGCAGAGGACTACGAGCAGTACTTC.